A single sample is the source of the 19 T cell receptor beta chains below, sequenced in a study of cytomegalovirus exposure and HLA in healthy donors. PCR involved 60 Vbeta and 13 Jbeta primers. Clones were sequenced by immunoSEQ multiplex PCR, and TCRdb holds only the in-frame ones, with some missing. Of 100,000 or so clones listed, around 84% were seen once; the top ten hold over 2%. The sequencing sample was made of PBMCs. Receptors were obtained from a man aged 18-30 years in good health and CMV-seronegative.

V and J are TRBV12-5 and TRBJ1-2; tentative D call: TRBD1 (6 bases). V was shortened by 1 base and J by 2 bases, with 20 bases between the two germline ends. CDR1 is LGHNT, CDR2 FRNRAP, per germline. The CDR3 runs 18 residues. The CDR3 DNA reads as TGTGCTAGTGGTTTGGCACCCCCAGATTGGACAGAAAACTATGGCTACACCTTC. Its protein is CASGLAPPDWTENYGYTF.

V is TRBV7-2 and J is TRBJ1-2, with D tentatively TRBD1 (6 bases). The CDR3 is 14 residues long. Trimming cost V 5 bases and J 0 bases, with 10 bases left between them. Germline CDR1 and CDR2: SGHTA and FQGNSA. CDR3 nucleotide sequence: TGTGCCAGCAGCGAACAGGGTTCTAACTATGGCTACACCTTC. Protein sequence: CASSEQGSNYGYTF.

This rearrangement joins TRBV14 to TRBJ2-7, with D uncertain. V lost 4 bases and J lost 3, with 10 bases in between. The CDR3 extends over 13 amino acids. Germline CDR1 and CDR2: SGHDN and FVKESK. CDR3 in DNA: TGTGCCAGCAGCCTTGGTCCAGGCTACGAGCAGTACTTC. Its protein product is CASSLGPGYEQYF.

This sequence joins TRBV21-1 and TRBJ1-3; the DNA was not used to check the table's D call, TRBD1. TRBV21-1 is a pseudogene locus. This CDR3 contains 15 residues. The CDR3 sequence is CASSKCRDSGNTIYF. Here the CDR3 DNA reads TGTGCCAGCAGCAAATGCAGGGACTCTGGAAACACCATATATTTT.

This chain joins TRBV6-1 and TRBJ2-5, with TRBD1 matching 11 bases. Trimming cost V 6 bases and J 1 base; bases outside gene matches: 4. The CDR3 spans 15 residues. The V gene's germline CDR1 is MNHNS and CDR2 SASEGT. The CDR3 is CASSGTGGFQETQYF. The CDR3 nucleotides read TGTGCCAGCAGCGGGACAGGGGGGTTCCAAGAGACCCAGTACTTC.

This clone was seen a handful of times. The rearrangement uses TRBV28 and TRBJ2-7; possible D gene TRBD2, 7 bases. Germline V gene sequence: CDR1 MDHEN, CDR2 SYDVKM. This CDR3 is built from 17 residues. V was cut by 0 bases and J by 5 bases, with 20 bases left in between. CDR3 in amino acids: CASSLWGAGAGSNEQYF. DNA for the CDR3: TGTGCCAGCAGTTTATGGGGTGCGGGGGCGGGTAGCAACGAGCAGTACTTC.

The chain is built from TRBV5-4 and TRBJ2-4; D is undetermined. Germline loops: CDR1 SGHNT, CDR2 YYREEE (reference sequence). CDR3 size: 15 residues. V was cut by 4 bases and J by 1 base, with 12 bases left in between. The chain's CDR3 is CASSLLLGAKNIQYF. The CDR3 DNA reads as TGTGCCAGCAGCCTCCTCCTCGGGGCCAAAAACATTCAGTACTTC.

The chain recombines TRBV5-4 with TRBJ2-1; 8 bases line up with TRBD2. J lost 6 bases, V lost 0 bases, and 5 bases had no gene match. Germline assignment: CDR1 SGHNT and CDR2 YYREEE (reference sequence). The CDR3 is 15 residues long. CDR3 protein: CASSLGLAGPNEQFF. The CDR3 DNA sequence: TGTGCCAGCAGCTTGGGATTAGCGGGGCCCAATGAGCAGTTCTTC. Full variable domain (missing parts from reference TRBV5-4 and TRBJ2-1): ETGVTQSPTHLIKTRGQQVTLRCSSQSGHNTVSWYQQALGQGPQFIFQYYREEENGRGNFPPRFSGLQFPNYSSELNVNALELDDSALYLCASSLGLAGPNEQFFGPGTRLTVL.

V and J are TRBV5-1 and TRBJ2-3; TRBD2 aligns across 9 bases. The trim removed 1 base at V and 1 base at J, leaving 4 bases unmatched. Germline V gives CDR1 SGHRS, CDR2 YFSETQ. The CDR3 consists of 16 residues. In DNA form, the CDR3 reads TGCGCCAGCAGCTTGTCTGCTAGCGGGGGCACAGATACGCAGTATTTT. Protein sequence: CASSLSASGGTDTQYF.

The CDR3 nucleotides read TGTGCCAGCTCACCACAGGGGGGGCCCGAAGCTTTCTTT. This translates into CASSPQGGPEAFF. The chain recombines TRBV18 with TRBJ1-1, with D maybe TRBD1 (6 bases). Trimming cost V 1 base and J 8 bases, with 11 bases left between them. Germline V gives CDR1 KGHSH, CDR2 LQKENI. This CDR3 comprises 13 residues.

The chain couples TRBV6-5 to TRBJ1-1, with D possibly TRBD1 on 5 matching bases. Trimming pared 11 bases from V and 4 bases from J, leaving 20 bases between. The CDR3 is made up of 14 amino acids. In germline, CDR1 is MNHEY, CDR2 SVGAGI. The CDR3 loop is CASQPRVMATEAFF. The CDR3 nucleotides are TGTGCCTCACAACCCAGGGTGATGGCCACTGAAGCTTTCTTT.

The gene calls are TRBV7-9 and TRBJ1-2, with a tentative D call TRBD1 (5 bases). V was clipped by 1 base and J by 2 bases, with 14 bases between them. CDR3 length: 16 residues. The V gene's germline CDR1 is SEHNR and CDR2 FQNEAQ (reference sequence). CDR3 residues: CASSLVPRVPNYGYTF. CDR3 in DNA: TGTGCCAGCAGCTTAGTCCCCAGGGTTCCCAACTATGGCTACACCTTC.

J is TRBJ1-2 and V is TRBV6-4; 7 bases match TRBD1. CDR1 MRHNA and CDR2 SNTAGT come from the germline V gene. V was pared by 0 bases and J by 6 bases, with 7 bases of the junction left unmatched. CDR3 length: 15 residues. CDR3 sequence: CASSDSMDRQDGYTF. The CDR3 bases are TGTGCCAGCAGTGACTCGATGGACAGGCAGGATGGCTACACCTTC.

This sequence joins TRBV19 and TRBJ2-7, with 7 bases fitting TRBD2. Trimming took 3 bases from V and 0 from J; bases not matched to a gene: 5. The CDR3 has 15 amino acids. Germline lookup yields CDR1 LNHDA and CDR2 SQIVND (reference sequence). As DNA, the CDR3 is TGTGCCAGTAGTATCCGGCCTAGCGGCTCCTACGAGCAGTACTTC. Translation gives CASSIRPSGSYEQYF. Full variable domain (remainder filled in from reference TRBV19 and TRBJ2-7): DGGITQSPKYLFRKEGQNVTLSCEQNLNHDAMYWYRQDPGQGLRLIYYSQIVNDFQKGDIAEGYSVSREKKESFPLTVTSAQKNPTAFYLCASSIRPSGSYEQYFGPGTRLTVT.

V is TRBV5-1 and J is TRBJ2-1; 12 nucleotides align to TRBD1. The germline CDR1 and CDR2 sequences are SGHRS and YFSETQ. V dropped 2 bases and J dropped 9; count of bases not matched to a gene: 6. CDR3 length: 15 amino acids. The CDR3 nucleotides read TGCGCCAGCAGCTTCCGGGACAGGGGGCGATTTGAGCAGTTCTTC. Amino acid sequence: CASSFRDRGRFEQFF.

This clone has more than one count but fewer than ten. The genes are TRBV30 and TRBJ1-1; 7 nucleotides line up with TRBD1. This CDR3 has 12 residues. Germline-derived CDR1 and CDR2 are GTSNPN and SVGIG (reference sequence). V lost 4 bases and J lost 11; bases outside the gene matches: 10. CDR3 sequence (DNA): TGTGCCTGGATCAAGGGGGCCGAGAGCGCTTTCTTT. It specifies CAWIKGAESAFF.

The rearrangement joins TRBV30 to TRBJ2-1, with D possibly TRBD2 on 6 matching bases. The V gene's germline CDR1 is GTSNPN and CDR2 SVGIG (reference sequence). This CDR3 spans 13 amino acids. Deletions cut 1 base from V and 4 bases from J, with 8 bases between. CDR3 loop: CAWSDGGYNEQFF. CDR3 nucleotides: TGTGCCTGGAGTGACGGGGGTTACAATGAGCAGTTCTTC.

This clone has only one observation. The chain uses TRBV5-1 and TRBJ2-1, with 12 positions matching TRBD2. Looked up from germline, CDR1 is SGHRS and CDR2 is YFSETQ. The CDR3 sequence is 16 residues long. V shed 2 bases and J 7 bases; nucleotides not matched to a gene: 7. Written as DNA, the CDR3 is TGCGCCAGCAGCTTCCTAGCGGGGGGGCTAATAAATGAGCAGTTCTTC. Residues: CASSFLAGGLINEQFF.

In its sample, this clone was seen once. The gene calls are TRBV5-4 and TRBJ2-2; the D is unclear. The germline V and J ends were trimmed by 1 base and 5 bases, with 12 bases remaining between them. The length of the CDR3 is 15 residues. The V gene's germline CDR1 is SGHNT and CDR2 YYREEE (reference sequence). In DNA, the CDR3 is TGTGCCAGCAGCTTGAAACACTCCGGGACCGGGGAGCTGTTTTTT. It is translated as CASSLKHSGTGELFF.